This T cell receptor beta chain was documented in a study of glioma-infiltrating T cells (dated by TCRdb to about 2016). For context, the study as a whole: TCR alpha- and beta-chain repertoires were sequenced from glioma tissue, non-neoplastic brain tissue and matched peripheral blood mononuclear cells. To gauge divergence between tissue and blood T-cell populations, every tissue-infiltrating repertoire was compared against the peripheral blood repertoire from the same patient. Three low-grade glioma patients, fewer than 10 primary glioblastoma patients and three non-glioma patients contributing non-neoplastic brain tissue were included in the paired cohort. What the study reported, not specific to this receptor: Tissue and blood shared very few CDR3 sequences, a result attributed to high CDR3 diversity and limited sampling. Group comparisons rested on small numbers: three non-neoplastic, three low-grade glioma and roughly 8 glioblastoma patients. VJ-independent divergence between tissue and blood was found to be below expectation in non-neoplastic patients but above expectation in all gliomas, particularly low-grade gliomas.

TCR alpha and beta CDR3 regions were amplified with the iRepertoire nested amplicon-rescue multiplex PCR (arm-PCR) platform from RNA. The input for one-step reverse transcription and amplification was about 100-450 ng of either tissue mRNA or PBMC total RNA. After bead purification, a secondary multiplex PCR added Illumina adapters, and libraries were gel-purified between 200 and 400 bp. Libraries carried internal 6-nucleotide barcodes used for demultiplexing. Sequencing of libraries was performed on an Illumina MiSeq with 2x220 or 2x250 nucleotide paired-end reads. The authors processed their data as follows. FLASH 1.2.11 was used to merge paired reads, and BWA-MEM then aligned the reads to the GRCh37 human genome before TRA and TRB reads were extracted. An IMGT-derived reference of cassette sequences and CDR3 motifs, with pseudogenes included, was used for V and J assignment. Three-frame translation of reads was performed, and productive CDR3s were defined as those with a C...FGXG motif and no stop codons. Unique combinations of V-J cassette pair and CDR3 amino acid sequence were defined as clonotypes. Reads were filtered by Hamming distance, thresholded by each sample's sequence error rate in mapped regions. In-frame beta chains were kept once TCRdb had trimmed the public reads at Q25 with fastp and called clones with MiXCR. When rows share a CDR3 protein, they turn into one entry using the most common DNA and genes. In this record, the V and J calls reflect TCRdb's handling and not the investigators' own analysis. In all, the sample holds 100,000 to 150,000 distinct CDR3 sequences, and 24% of those were seen once. The ten largest clones represent about a quarter of the sample.

This clonotype has ten or more counts. Which antigen it targets is not known. The input lacks base qualities; no much larger clone sits a single base away. Taken from the germline V gene, the CDR1 and CDR2 loops are MNHNS and SASEGT. The CDR3, cysteine through phenylalanine, is 11 amino acids long. Here the CDR3 DNA is all that survives: 33 bases in frame from base 1. V loses 5 bases of germline sequence and J loses 5 bases, and the interval between the two ends is 4 bases. Specimen: glioma tissue, nonneoplastic brain tissue, or PBMCs (not recorded which). Recombination connected TRBV6-1 to TRBJ2-1; too little of a D gene remains to name it. The sequence was collected from a human donor with low-grade glioma or glioblastoma, undergoing nonglioma brain surgery, or in good health (not recorded which). The CDR3 reads CASSQNNEQFF. Here is the DNA: TGTGCCAGCAGTCAGAACAATGAGCAGTTCTTC.